The clone carrying this T cell receptor (beta chain) was detected once. This entry belongs to a study of ipilimumab plus nivolumab after autologous stem cell transplantation. Study at large: A median of about eight nivolumab and about five ipilimumab doses were given.

Germline V gene lookup returns CDR1 SGHRS and CDR2 YFSETQ. The V segment lost 5 bases and the J segment 4 bases; nucleotides outside the gene matches: 5. The CDR3 length is 13 residues. Dosing: nivolumab 3 mg/kg IV, weeks 1, 4, 7, 10, then every two weeks to week 26. Libraries were prepared by immunoSEQ multiplex PCR; TCRdb keeps only in-frame clonotypes and omits some of them. This table has 20,000 or so clones, roughly 69% appearing once. V is TRBV5-1 and J is TRBJ1-1; 7 bases match TRBD1. This sample comprised PBMCs, obtained in a trial of ipilimumab plus nivolumab as post-transplant consolidation. The origin of this receptor is a male donor with diffuse large B-cell lymphoma. The CDR3 coding sequence is TGCGCCAGCAGGGACTCAGGGGGCACTGAAGCTTTCTTT. Translated: CASRDSGGTEAFF.